Each of the 7 T cell receptor beta chains below was sequenced from the same sample in a study of cytomegalovirus exposure and HLA in healthy donors. 60 Vbeta and 13 Jbeta primers were used in PCR. The protocol was immunoSEQ multiplex PCR, while the TCRdb copy is restricted to in-frame clones and leaves out a portion. This table has about 90,000 clones, less than 75% appearing once. The sample consisted of PBMCs. The source of these receptors is a woman aged 25 to 39 in good health and CMV-seropositive.

The rearrangement links TRBV27 to TRBJ2-7; TRBD2 is a possible D gene (5 bases). The V gene's germline CDR1 is MNHEY and CDR2 SMNVEV (reference sequence). V lost 6 bases and J lost 2, with 17 bases in between. The CDR3 consists of 15 residues. CDR3 DNA: TGTGCCAGCAGACTTCACAGCGGCTCGGCCTACGAGCAGTACTTC. Its protein is CASRLHSGSAYEQYF.

CDR3 sequence: CASRRLAGGHEQFF. The DNA for the CDR3 is TGTGCCAGCAGAAGACTAGCGGGGGGGCATGAGCAGTTCTTC. The chain links TRBV2 to TRBJ2-1, with 14 positions matching TRBD2. The V segment lost 6 bases and the J segment 8 bases; nucleotides outside the gene matches: 3. Germline loops: CDR1 SNHLY, CDR2 FYNNEI. The CDR3 runs 14 residues.

This clone occurred a few times. The chain is built from TRBV19 and TRBJ1-1; unclear D gene. The CDR3 has 13 residues. Germline CDR1 reads LNHDA; CDR2 reads SQIVND (reference sequence). The V and J ends lost 6 bases and 1 base respectively, with 9 bases between them. The CDR3 DNA sequence: TGTGCCAGTAGGAGGGTTGGGAACACTGAAGCTTTCTTT. This translates into CASRRVGNTEAFF.

This clone occurred a few times. V usage is TRBV4-3 and J usage is TRBJ1-2; D remains ambiguous. Trimming shortened V by 4 bases and J by 0 bases, and 9 bases separated the two germline ends. This CDR3 region has 14 residues. From germline, CDR1 is LGHNA and CDR2 YSLEER. Written as DNA, the CDR3 is TGCGCCAGCAGCCCAATTCCAGCTAACTATGGCTACACCTTC. This sequence encodes CASSPIPANYGYTF.

The chain has TRBV27 and TRBJ1-1; 7 bases fit TRBD1. Germline CDR1 is MNHEY and CDR2 is SMNVEV (reference sequence). The trim removed 5 bases at V and 6 bases at J, leaving 12 bases unmatched. The CDR3 sequence is 15 residues long. The CDR3 nucleotides are TGTGCCAGCAGTCCGAACCTCGACAGGGAGCCTGAAGCTTTCTTT. Translation: CASSPNLDREPEAFF.

This clone was seen once. The chain uses TRBV25-1 and TRBJ2-2, with D possibly TRBD1 on 6 matching bases. The V end lost 7 bases, the J end lost 10 bases, and 22 bases lay between the germline ends. Looked up from germline, CDR1 is MGHDK and CDR2 is SYGVNS. The CDR3 has 15 residues. CDR3 in amino acids: CASTVSKGRGQELFF. The DNA of the CDR3 is TGTGCCAGCACAGTCTCGAAGGGACGGGGACAGGAGCTGTTTTTT.

This clone came up once. The chain employs TRBV6-5 and TRBJ1-2; 8 bases agree with TRBD1. J was trimmed by 4 bases and V by 2 bases; bases with no gene match: 6. CDR1 MNHEY and CDR2 SVGAGI come from the germline V gene. There are 15 residues in the CDR3. CDR3 sequence reads: CASSYGQGPLYGYTF. CDR3 bases: TGTGCCAGCAGTTACGGACAGGGCCCTCTCTATGGCTACACCTTC.